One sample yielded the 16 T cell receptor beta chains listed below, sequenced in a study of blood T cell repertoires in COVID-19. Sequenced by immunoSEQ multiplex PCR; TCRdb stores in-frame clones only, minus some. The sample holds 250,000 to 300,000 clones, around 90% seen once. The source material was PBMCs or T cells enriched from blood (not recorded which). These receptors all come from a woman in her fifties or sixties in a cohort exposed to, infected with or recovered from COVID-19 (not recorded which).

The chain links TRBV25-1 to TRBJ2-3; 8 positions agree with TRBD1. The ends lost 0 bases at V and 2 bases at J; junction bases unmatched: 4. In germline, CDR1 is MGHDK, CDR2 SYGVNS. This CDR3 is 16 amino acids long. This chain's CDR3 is CASSEYRGRDTDTQYF. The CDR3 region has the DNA TGTGCCAGCAGTGAATACAGGGGGCGGGACACAGATACGCAGTATTTT.

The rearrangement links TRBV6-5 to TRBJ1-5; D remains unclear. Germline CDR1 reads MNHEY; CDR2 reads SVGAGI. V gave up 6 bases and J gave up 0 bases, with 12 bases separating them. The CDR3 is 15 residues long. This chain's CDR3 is CASSVQFYSNQPQHF. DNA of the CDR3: TGTGCCAGCAGCGTACAGTTCTATAGCAATCAGCCCCAGCATTTT.

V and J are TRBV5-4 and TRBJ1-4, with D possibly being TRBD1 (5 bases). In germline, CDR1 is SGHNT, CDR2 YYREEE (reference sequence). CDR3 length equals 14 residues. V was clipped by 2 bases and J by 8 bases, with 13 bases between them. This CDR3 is CASSFGRVKEKLFF. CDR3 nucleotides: TGTGCCAGCAGCTTTGGCAGGGTAAAGGAAAAACTGTTTTTT.

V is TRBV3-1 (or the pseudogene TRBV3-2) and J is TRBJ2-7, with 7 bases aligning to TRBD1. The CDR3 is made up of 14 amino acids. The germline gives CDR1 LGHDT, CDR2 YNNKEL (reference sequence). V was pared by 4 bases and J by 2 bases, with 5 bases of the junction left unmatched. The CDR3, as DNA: TGTGCCAGCAGCCTTTGGGACAGACCCTACGAGCAGTACTTC. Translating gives CASSLWDRPYEQYF.

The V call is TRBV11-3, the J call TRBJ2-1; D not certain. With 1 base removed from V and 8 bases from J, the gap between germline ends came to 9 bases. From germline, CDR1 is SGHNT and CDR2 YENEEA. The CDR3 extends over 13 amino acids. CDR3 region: CASSLVFSDEQFF. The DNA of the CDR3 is TGTGCCAGCAGCTTAGTGTTCAGCGATGAGCAGTTCTTC.

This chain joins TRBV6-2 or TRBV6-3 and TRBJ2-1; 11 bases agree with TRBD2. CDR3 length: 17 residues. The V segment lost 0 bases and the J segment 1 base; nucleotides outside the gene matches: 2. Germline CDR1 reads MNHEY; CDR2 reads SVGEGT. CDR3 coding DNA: TGTGCCAGCAGTTACTCGGGACTAGCGGTGTCCTACAATGAGCAGTTCTTC. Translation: CASSYSGLAVSYNEQFF.

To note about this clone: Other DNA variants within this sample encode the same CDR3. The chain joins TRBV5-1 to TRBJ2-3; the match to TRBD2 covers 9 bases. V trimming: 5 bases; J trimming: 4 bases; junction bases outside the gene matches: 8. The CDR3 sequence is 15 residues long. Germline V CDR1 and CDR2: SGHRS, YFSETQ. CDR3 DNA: TGCGCCAGCAGACCACTAGCGGGTGGTGCAGATACGCAGTATTTT. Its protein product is CASRPLAGGADTQYF. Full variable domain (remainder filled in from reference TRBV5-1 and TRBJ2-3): KAGVTQTPRYLIKTRGQQVTLSCSPISGHRSVSWYQQTPGQGLQFLFEYFSETQRNKGNFPGRFSGRQFSNSRSEMNVSTLELGDSALYLCASRPLAGGADTQYFGPGTRLTVL.

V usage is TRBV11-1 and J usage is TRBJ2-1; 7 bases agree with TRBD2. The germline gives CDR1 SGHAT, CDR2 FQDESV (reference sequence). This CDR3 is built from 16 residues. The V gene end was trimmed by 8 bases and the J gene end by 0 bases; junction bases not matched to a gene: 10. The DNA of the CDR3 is TGTGCCAGCGCCTCGGGCCGGACTAGCTCCTACAATGAGCAGTTCTTC. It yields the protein CASASGRTSSYNEQFF.

The chain's CDR3 is CASRPRPGFDIQYF. CDR3 sequence (DNA): TGTGCCAGCCGCCCCAGGCCAGGGTTCGACATTCAGTACTTC. The chain carries TRBV27 and TRBJ2-4; the D gene is possibly TRBD1 (5 bases). V was shortened by 8 bases and J by 8 bases, with 19 bases between the two germline ends. This CDR3 has 14 residues. Germline V gives CDR1 MNHEY, CDR2 SMNVEV (reference sequence).

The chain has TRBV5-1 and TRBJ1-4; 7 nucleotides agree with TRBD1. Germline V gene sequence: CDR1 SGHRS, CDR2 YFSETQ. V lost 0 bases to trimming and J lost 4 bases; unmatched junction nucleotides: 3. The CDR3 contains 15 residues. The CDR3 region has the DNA TGCGCCAGCAGCTTGGGGGGACAGTATAATGAAAAACTGTTTTTT. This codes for CASSLGGQYNEKLFF. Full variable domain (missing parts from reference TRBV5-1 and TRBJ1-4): KAGVTQTPRYLIKTRGQQVTLSCSPISGHRSVSWYQQTPGQGLQFLFEYFSETQRNKGNFPGRFSGRQFSNSRSEMNVSTLELGDSALYLCASSLGGQYNEKLFFGSGTQLSVL.

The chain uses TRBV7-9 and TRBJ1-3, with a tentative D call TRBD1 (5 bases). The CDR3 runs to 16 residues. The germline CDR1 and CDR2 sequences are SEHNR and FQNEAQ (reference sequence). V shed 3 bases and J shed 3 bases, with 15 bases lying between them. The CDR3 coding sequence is TGTGCCAGCAGCTTGGGGTGGCAGGGCGGTGGAAACACCATATATTTT. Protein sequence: CASSLGWQGGGNTIYF.

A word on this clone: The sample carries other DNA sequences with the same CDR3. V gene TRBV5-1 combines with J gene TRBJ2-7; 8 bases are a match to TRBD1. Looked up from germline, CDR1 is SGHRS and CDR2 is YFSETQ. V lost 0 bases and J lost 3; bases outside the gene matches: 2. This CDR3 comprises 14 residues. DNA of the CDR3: TGCGCCAGCAGCTTGGCAGGGGGCAGCTACGAGCAGTACTTC. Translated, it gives CASSLAGGSYEQYF. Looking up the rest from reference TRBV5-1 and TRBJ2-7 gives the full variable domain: KAGVTQTPRYLIKTRGQQVTLSCSPISGHRSVSWYQQTPGQGLQFLFEYFSETQRNKGNFPGRFSGRQFSNSRSEMNVSTLELGDSALYLCASSLAGGSYEQYFGPGTRLTVT.

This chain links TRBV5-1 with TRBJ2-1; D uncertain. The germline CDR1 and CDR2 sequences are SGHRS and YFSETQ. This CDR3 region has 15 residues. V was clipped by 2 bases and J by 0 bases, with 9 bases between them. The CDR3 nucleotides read TGCGCCAGCAGCTTTCAGAAAAGCTCCTACAATGAGCAGTTCTTC. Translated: CASSFQKSSYNEQFF.

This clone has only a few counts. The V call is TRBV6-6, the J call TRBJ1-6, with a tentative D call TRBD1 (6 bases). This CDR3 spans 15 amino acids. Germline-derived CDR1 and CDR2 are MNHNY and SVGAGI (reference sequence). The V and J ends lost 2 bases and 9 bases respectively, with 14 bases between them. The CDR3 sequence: CASSYEGGRGSPLHF. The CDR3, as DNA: TGTGCCAGCAGTTACGAAGGGGGTAGGGGTTCACCCCTCCACTTT.

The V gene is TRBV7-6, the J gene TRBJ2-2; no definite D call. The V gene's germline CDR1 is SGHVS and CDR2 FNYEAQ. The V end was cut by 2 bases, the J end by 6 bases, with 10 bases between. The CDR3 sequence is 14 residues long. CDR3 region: CASSLNPVAGELFF. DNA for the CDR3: TGTGCCAGCAGCTTAAACCCGGTGGCCGGGGAGCTGTTTTTT.

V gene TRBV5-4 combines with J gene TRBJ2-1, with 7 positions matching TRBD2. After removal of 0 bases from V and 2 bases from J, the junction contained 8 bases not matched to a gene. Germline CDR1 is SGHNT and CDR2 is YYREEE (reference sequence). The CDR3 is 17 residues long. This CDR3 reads CASSLGAAGVAYNEQFF. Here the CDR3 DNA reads TGTGCCAGCAGCTTGGGGGCGGCGGGAGTGGCCTACAATGAGCAGTTCTTC.